The 12 T cell receptor beta chains below all came from one sample that was sequenced in a study of human T cells and chemical hapten exposure. This sample's time point: patch test 2, 6 weeks after DPC sensitization. The sample's treatment: therapeutic diphenylcyclopropenone sensitization with weekly scalp DPC. A single record per CDR3 protein comes from TCRdb applying MiXCR to the RACE reads. The repertoire holds more than 85,000 distinct CDR3 sequences, with roughly 10% as singletons. The specimen comprised whole blood, sampled in connection with sensitization to the hapten diphenylcyclopropenone (DPC). The receptors shown here come from a woman aged 40-49 years with alopecia areata. Some clones in this sample may be carry-over from other donors' samples.

This clonotype occurred a few times. The chain employs TRBV24-1 and TRBJ1-4; D not resolved. CDR1 and CDR2 (germline): KGHDR, SFDVKD. The V end lost 3 bases, the J end lost 8 bases, and 9 bases lay between the germline ends. The CDR3 has 13 amino acids. CDR3 amino acids: CATSDRRREKLFF. CDR3 in DNA: TGTGCCACCAGTGATCGCCGCCGAGAAAAACTGTTTTTT.

This clonotype was observed a handful of times. The V call is TRBV7-2, the J call TRBJ2-3; D remains ambiguous. Germline lookup yields CDR1 SGHTA and CDR2 FQGNSA. V was trimmed by 5 bases and J by 9 bases, leaving 12 bases between them. The CDR3 runs to 12 residues. CDR3 amino acids: CASSPDSGTQYF. CDR3 coding DNA: TGTGCCAGCAGCCCCGATAGTGGAACGCAGTATTTT.

The chain carries TRBV19 and TRBJ1-2; 12 nucleotides align to TRBD1. CDR1 and CDR2 (germline): LNHDA, SQIVND (reference sequence). Losses at the gene ends were 5 bases for V and 3 bases for J; bases not matched to a gene: 16. CDR3 length: 19 amino acids. The CDR3 nucleotides are TGTGCCAGTAGTGCCCATTACCTCCGGGACAGGGGGCTGGACTATGGCTACACCTTC. Translating it yields CASSAHYLRDRGLDYGYTF.

The chain has TRBV5-5 and TRBJ1-1, with 8 nucleotides matching TRBD1. The CDR3 has 14 residues. Germline values: CDR1 SGHKS, CDR2 YYEKEE (reference sequence). V gave up 5 bases and J gave up 5 bases; unmatched junction bases: 8. The CDR3 coding sequence is TGTGCCAGCAGTTTAGACAGGGGTGGAACTGAAGCTTTCTTT. Translating gives CASSLDRGGTEAFF.

The V and J genes are TRBV19 and TRBJ1-3, with a tentative D call TRBD1 (5 bases). The V and J ends lost 6 bases and 0 bases respectively, with 15 bases between them. This CDR3 spans 16 amino acids. CDR1 is LNHDA, CDR2 SQIVND, per germline (reference sequence). This chain's CDR3 is CASRRGSFFSGNTIYF. DNA of the CDR3: TGTGCCAGTAGGAGGGGCAGCTTCTTCTCTGGAAACACCATATATTTT.

This clonotype has only a few counts. This chain links TRBV6-2 or TRBV6-3 with TRBJ2-3; TRBD1 is a possible D gene (6 bases). V lost 2 bases and J lost 6, with 12 bases in between. This CDR3 region has 14 residues. CDR1 and CDR2 (germline): MNHEY, SVGEGT. This chain's CDR3 is CASSYGGSQDTQYF. CDR3 DNA sequence: TGTGCCAGCAGTTACGGGGGCAGCCAGGATACGCAGTATTTT.

This clonotype came up many times. The V gene is TRBV12-3 or TRBV12-4, the J gene TRBJ2-3; D is unresolved. The CDR3 covers 11 residues. Trimming cost V 3 bases and J 5 bases, with 3 bases left between them. The CDR3 DNA follows: TGTGCCAGCAGTTTGATAGATACGCAGTATTTT. It yields the protein CASSLIDTQYF.

This clonotype came up many times. At one boundary the junction diverges from the germline segment, which might be a read error. This chain connects TRBV4-1 to TRBJ2-5; D remains ambiguous. The CDR3 sequence is 13 residues long. Germline values: CDR1 MGHRA, CDR2 YSYEKL. CDR3 loop: CASSQVYQETQYF. The CDR3 DNA sequence: TGCGCCAGCAGCCAAGTTTACCAGGAGACCCAGTACTTC.

The CDR3 sequence is CASSPQVQGNTEAFF. CDR3 bases: TGTGCCAGCAGCCCACAAGTCCAGGGGAACACTGAAGCTTTCTTT. The J gene is TRBJ1-1, the V gene TRBV7-9; a possible D gene is TRBD1 (5 bases). Germline loops: CDR1 SEHNR, CDR2 FQNEAQ (reference sequence). V lost 5 bases, J lost 1 base, and 14 bases lay in between. This CDR3 has 15 residues.

This clonotype was recorded at least ten times. This chain connects TRBV29-1 to TRBJ2-7; tentatively, D is TRBD1 (5 bases). Trimming left V 7 bases short and J 0 bases short, with 13 bases between. Germline-derived CDR1 and CDR2 are SQVTM and ANQGSEA. This CDR3 comprises 13 residues. The CDR3 bases are TGCAGCGCCGAGGACACCTACTCCTACGAGCAGTACTTC. Residues: CSAEDTYSYEQYF.

Ten or more counts support this clonotype. The J gene is TRBJ2-5, the V gene TRBV7-2; TRBD2 is a possible D gene (6 bases). The germline gives CDR1 SGHTA, CDR2 FQGNSA. The V end was cut by 3 bases, the J end by 6 bases, with 17 bases between. CDR3 length: 15 residues. Written as DNA, the CDR3 is TGTGCCAGCAGCTTCACGGGACTGGGGGTTCAGACCCAGTACTTC. Translated: CASSFTGLGVQTQYF.

This chain connects TRBV7-8 to TRBJ1-1; a possible D gene is TRBD1 (5 bases). V was clipped by 5 bases and J by 7 bases, with 11 bases between them. This CDR3 region has 12 residues. Germline lookup yields CDR1 SGHVS and CDR2 FQNEAQ. CDR3 protein: CASSLSRGEAFF. The CDR3 DNA is TGTGCCAGCAGCCTCTCGAGGGGTGAAGCTTTCTTT.